This T cell receptor (beta chain) was obtained from a study of blood T cells in healthy people across ages. Notes on the study in general: Naive T cell percentage by flow cytometry tracked strongly with beta diversity.

Comment on this clonotype: The antigen is unknown.

The CDR3 is made up of 14 amino acids. V shed 4 bases and J shed 1 base, with 10 bases lying between them. CDR1 is SQVTM, CDR2 ANQGSEA, per germline. Alongside a J-beta primer mix, a sample-barcoded 5' primer served in a second PCR lasting about 6 to 11 cycles. TCRdb re-called the 5' RACE reads with MiXCR, one entry per CDR3 protein. The sample has about 400,000 distinct CDR3 sequences, 52% seen once; the top ten hold approximately 51%. Each donor gave 9 to 10 milliliters of peripheral blood. This chain links TRBV29-1 with TRBJ1-4; D is possibly TRBD1 (5 bases). The sample taken for sequencing was blood. The receptor was derived from a man in his fifties or sixties in good health. The CDR3 loop is CSVAGGVTNEKLFF. In DNA, the CDR3 is TGCAGCGTTGCCGGGGGAGTAACTAATGAAAAACTGTTTTTT.